These 16 T cell receptor beta chains were all obtained from the same sample, sequenced in a study of neurological immune-mediated disorders. Each CDR3 protein is one row after TCRdb ran MiXCR on the 5' RACE reads. The table lists around 130,000 distinct CDR3 sequences, about 3.4% of them singletons. The sequenced material came from PBMCs. The receptors were gathered from a woman aged 25 to 45 with multiple sclerosis.

Many counts were recorded for this clonotype. The chain recombines TRBV6-5 with TRBJ1-3, with D perhaps TRBD1 (6 bases). The CDR3 consists of 15 residues. V was shortened by 5 bases and J by 0 bases, with 11 bases between the two germline ends. In germline, CDR1 is MNHEY, CDR2 SVGAGI. The DNA of the CDR3 is TGTGCCAGCAGTCGAGACAGGAGCTCTGGAAACACCATATATTTT. Amino acid sequence: CASSRDRSSGNTIYF.

This clonotype was seen many times. CDR3 DNA sequence: TGTGCCAGCACCAGGAGGGGAGAGGGGATCAATCAGCCCCAGCATTTT. Translating gives CASTRRGEGINQPQHF. V and J are TRBV6-2 or TRBV6-3 and TRBJ1-5; D is perhaps TRBD1 (5 bases). The CDR3 has 16 amino acids. V was shortened by 7 bases and J by 3 bases, with 19 bases between the two germline ends. CDR1 MNHEY and CDR2 SVGEGT come from the germline V gene.

This clonotype came up many times. V is TRBV7-2 and J is TRBJ2-5, with no clear D. Germline lookup yields CDR1 SGHTA and CDR2 FQGNSA. The V gene lost 4 bases and the J gene lost 1 base, with 7 bases spanning the gap. The CDR3 length is 13 residues. CDR3: CASSSAIQETQYF. CDR3 coding DNA: TGTGCCAGCAGCTCAGCGATCCAAGAGACCCAGTACTTC.

This clonotype was counted ten times or more. The CDR3 bases are TGCAGTGCTCGGCTAGCGGGAGATACGCAGTATTTT. This encodes CSARLAGDTQYF. The gene calls are TRBV20-1 and TRBJ2-3; 8 positions match TRBD2. Germline CDR1 reads DFQATT; CDR2 reads SNEGSKA (reference sequence). The CDR3 totals 12 residues. V lost 5 bases, J lost 5 bases, and 3 bases stayed unmatched.

There are many counts of this clonotype. The chain couples TRBV5-1 to TRBJ1-4, with 7 bases aligning to TRBD1. V was clipped by 3 bases and J by 4 bases; unmatched bases: 3. CDR1 SGHRS and CDR2 YFSETQ come from the germline V gene. The CDR3 loop spans 14 amino acids. The CDR3 DNA reads as TGCGCCAGCAGCTCGACAGGGATTAATGAAAAACTGTTTTTT. Encoded protein: CASSSTGINEKLFF.

This clonotype has a count of ten or more. This chain links TRBV11-2 with TRBJ2-1, with 8 bases fitting TRBD2. Germline CDR1 reads SGHAT; CDR2 reads FQNNGV. This CDR3 is built from 15 residues. Trimming removed 5 bases from V and 8 bases from J; junction bases left unmatched: 11. The DNA of the CDR3 is TGTGCCAGCAGCCACAACAGCGGGAGTATCCATGAGCAGTTCTTC. The encoded protein is CASSHNSGSIHEQFF.

This clonotype was counted at least ten times. The chain couples TRBV18 to TRBJ2-6, with D possibly being TRBD1 (5 bases). Germline CDR1 is KGHSH and CDR2 is LQKENI. Trimming left V 3 bases short and J 4 bases short, with 22 bases between. CDR3 length: 19 amino acids. The CDR3 reads CASSPLDIDPLFGANVLTF. In DNA, the CDR3 is TGTGCCAGCTCACCGTTGGACATTGACCCACTATTCGGGGCCAACGTCCTGACTTTC.

The chain recombines TRBV7-8 with TRBJ2-5, with TRBD2 as a possible D gene (6 bases). This CDR3 has 15 amino acids. Germline V lookup: CDR1 SGHVS, CDR2 FQNEAQ. V gave up 5 bases and J gave up 2 bases, with 15 bases separating them. The CDR3 loop is CASSPRGRIQETQYF. The DNA for the CDR3 is TGTGCCAGCAGCCCGCGGGGACGGATTCAAGAGACCCAGTACTTC.

This chain links TRBV4-3 with TRBJ2-2; D is uncertain. Trimming removed 3 bases at V and 6 bases at J, with 8 bases between. Germline CDR1 is LGHNA and CDR2 is YSLEER. This CDR3 comprises 13 residues. Written as DNA, the CDR3 is TGCGCCAGCAGCCAGGACCAGCCCGGGGAGCTGTTTTTT. Translating it yields CASSQDQPGELFF.

This clonotype was found many times. This chain joins TRBV5-6 and TRBJ1-3; D remains unclear. V was shortened by 0 bases and J by 0 bases, with 7 bases between the two germline ends. CDR3 length: 15 amino acids. Germline CDR1 and CDR2: SGHDT and YYEEEE. The CDR3 loop is CASSLGHYSGNTIYF. The CDR3 region has the DNA TGTGCCAGCAGCTTGGGGCACTACTCTGGAAACACCATATATTTT.

This clonotype appeared many times. This chain links TRBV29-1 with TRBJ2-7; 7 bases map to TRBD2. The CDR3 length is 12 residues. V shed 7 bases and J 0 bases; nucleotides not matched to a gene: 3. Germline-derived CDR1 and CDR2 are SQVTM and ANQGSEA. The CDR3 here is CSARTSSYEQYF. The CDR3 nucleotides are TGCAGCGCACGGACTAGCTCCTACGAGCAGTACTTC.

This clonotype was picked up many times. The chain is built from TRBV20-1 and TRBJ2-5; 8 positions match TRBD1. The length of the CDR3 is 14 residues. Germline V gene data show CDR1 as DFQATT and CDR2 as SNEGSKA (reference sequence). J was trimmed by 4 bases and V by 2 bases; bases with no gene match: 6. The CDR3, as DNA: TGCAGTGCTAGAAGAGGGGGACAGGCAGAGACCCAGTACTTC. Its translation: CSARRGGQAETQYF.

Ten or more counts support this clonotype. The chain employs TRBV7-9 and TRBJ1-4; TRBD1 might be the D (5 bases). The V and J ends lost 4 bases and 4 bases respectively, with 16 bases between them. The length of the CDR3 is 16 residues. Germline values: CDR1 SEHNR, CDR2 FQNEAQ (reference sequence). CDR3 sequence: CASSSSPDNYNEKLFF. CDR3 coding DNA: TGTGCCAGCAGCTCTTCCCCGGACAACTATAATGAAAAACTGTTTTTT. Full variable domain (rest looked up from reference TRBV7-9 and TRBJ1-4): DTGVSQNPRHKITKRGQNVTFRCDPISEHNRLYWYRQTLGQGPEFLTYFQNEAQLEKSRLLSDRFSAERPKGSFSTLEIQRTEQGDSAMYLCASSSSPDNYNEKLFFGSGTQLSVL.

This clonotype showed up many times. V is TRBV7-2 and J is TRBJ2-2; 15 bases are a match to TRBD2. V was clipped by 5 bases and J by 2 bases; unmatched bases: 9. CDR1 and CDR2 (germline): SGHTA, FQGNSA. This CDR3 has 19 residues. The CDR3 coding sequence is TGTGCCAGCAGCCCTCCGGGACTAGCGGGAGGAACCAACACCGGGGAGCTGTTTTTT. Translating gives CASSPPGLAGGTNTGELFF.

This chain connects TRBV6-6 to TRBJ1-1; D call uncertain. The CDR3 has 12 residues. V lost 8 bases to trimming and J lost 1 base, with 8 bases between them. Germline assignment: CDR1 MNHNY and CDR2 SVGAGI (reference sequence). The CDR3 sequence is CASERANTEAFF. Here the CDR3 DNA reads TGTGCCAGCGAGAGAGCGAACACTGAAGCTTTCTTT.

This clonotype was picked up many times. The V call is TRBV20-1, the J call TRBJ1-1; D may be TRBD1 (5 bases). The CDR3 loop spans 15 amino acids. CDR1 is DFQATT, CDR2 SNEGSKA, per germline (reference sequence). Trimming pared 0 bases from V and 2 bases from J, leaving 13 bases between. The CDR3 coding sequence is TGCAGTGCTAGAGACCCGACAGCGGGCAACACTGAAGCTTTCTTT. Residues: CSARDPTAGNTEAFF.